The 19 T cell receptor beta chains below come from one sample, sequenced in a study of regulatory T cells in long-lasting Graves disease (TCRdb year 2021). The library was obtained by multiplex PCR. The instrument was an Illumina HiSeq 4000. To build TCR beta libraries, CDR3 regions were amplified by Arm-PCR using iRepertoire HTBI primers. Clones were called with MiXCR by TCRdb after fastp trimmed the public reads at Q25, and only in-frame beta chains were retained. One record per CDR3 amino acid sequence lists the most common genes and DNA. The sample table lists over 250,000 distinct CDR3 sequences, approximately 20% of them with a count of one. The biggest ten clones account for more than 50% of the sample. The time point label, as the study defines it: persistent/refractory GD, antithyroid drugs over 5 years with positive TRAb. RNA was extracted from PBMCs in TRIzol for both TCR sequencing and RNA sequencing.

Sequences were derived from peripheral blood mononuclear cells (PBMCs), sampled when the disease was refractory, from a patient treated with antithyroid drugs. The receptors here all came from a female donor with Graves disease.

This sequence joins TRBV6-1 and TRBJ1-6; D may be TRBD1 (5 bases). CDR3 length equals 14 residues. In germline, CDR1 is MNHNS, CDR2 SASEGT. V was shortened by 8 bases and J by 7 bases, with 15 bases between the two germline ends. In DNA form, the CDR3 reads TGTGCCAGCCAAACTACAGGAATAAATTCACCCCTCCACTTT. This gives the protein CASQTTGINSPLHF.

Only a few counts were recorded for this clonotype. The V and J genes are TRBV28 and TRBJ1-1; 8 nucleotides match TRBD1. V gave up 3 bases and J gave up 11 bases; unmatched junction bases: 2. Germline V gene lookup returns CDR1 MDHEN and CDR2 SYDVKM. This CDR3 has 11 residues. The CDR3 loop reads CASSFRDRAFF. In DNA, the CDR3 is TGTGCCAGCAGTTTTCGGGACAGGGCTTTCTTT.

This clonotype was recorded at least ten times. This chain uses TRBV2 with TRBJ2-7; D is perhaps TRBD1 (5 bases). V was clipped by 3 bases and J by 3 bases, with 15 bases between them. Germline loops: CDR1 SNHLY, CDR2 FYNNEI. The CDR3 contains 15 residues. The CDR3 here is CASSDLRGAFYEQYF. The CDR3 coding sequence is TGTGCCAGCAGTGATCTAAGGGGCGCCTTCTACGAGCAGTACTTC. The full variable domain, rest sourced from reference TRBV2 and TRBJ2-7, is EPEVTQTPSHQVTQMGQEVILRCVPISNHLYFYWYRQILGQKVEFLVSFYNNEISEKSEIFDDQFSVERPDGSNFTLKIRSTKLEDSAMYFCASSDLRGAFYEQYFGPGTRLTVT.

This clonotype was seen more than once but under ten times. This chain links TRBV18 with TRBJ1-1, with 9 bases lining up with TRBD1. The V segment lost 3 bases and the J segment 3 bases; nucleotides outside the gene matches: 5. The germline V gene has CDR1 KGHSH and CDR2 LQKENI. This CDR3 contains 15 residues. CDR3 coding DNA: TGTGCCAGCTCACCCCAGGGACAGGGCGACACTGAAGCTTTCTTT. Translated, it gives CASSPQGQGDTEAFF.

The rearrangement links TRBV7-2 to TRBJ1-6; TRBD1 agrees at 7 bases. The CDR3 contains 15 residues. V dropped 0 bases and J dropped 8; count of bases not matched to a gene: 4. Germline V gene lookup returns CDR1 SGHTA and CDR2 FQGNSA. The CDR3 DNA follows: TGTGCCAGCAGCTTAGCAAGGACAGGCTATTCACCCCTCCACTTT. Its protein is CASSLARTGYSPLHF.

At least ten counts were recorded for this clonotype. The rearrangement joins TRBV27 to TRBJ2-7, with 9 bases fitting TRBD2. The CDR3 loop spans 14 amino acids. Germline V gives CDR1 MNHEY, CDR2 SMNVEV (reference sequence). Trimming removed 5 bases from V and 0 bases from J; junction bases left unmatched: 2. The chain's CDR3 is CASSQLAGSYEQYF. In nucleotides, the CDR3 is TGTGCCAGCAGTCAACTAGCGGGCTCCTACGAGCAGTACTTC.

This clonotype was counted ten times or more. The gene calls are TRBV6-1 and TRBJ1-6; D unresolved. The CDR3 runs to 13 residues. From germline, CDR1 is MNHNS and CDR2 SASEGT. The V and J ends lost 8 bases and 7 bases respectively, with 12 bases between them. CDR3 in amino acids: CASGVESNSPLHF. CDR3 bases: TGTGCCAGCGGGGTGGAGTCAAATTCACCCCTCCACTTT.

The V and J genes are TRBV6-1 and TRBJ1-5; no firm D call. Trimming shortened V by 5 bases and J by 3 bases, and 8 bases separated the two germline ends. The CDR3 sequence is 13 residues long. Germline CDR1 MNHNS, CDR2 SASEGT. The CDR3 DNA reads TGTGCCAGCAGTCCGAGATTCAATCAGCCCCAGCATTTT. Its translation: CASSPRFNQPQHF.

The V call is TRBV9, the J call TRBJ2-1; D gene uncertain. V shed 0 bases and J shed 6 bases, with 13 bases lying between them. The CDR3 sequence is 15 residues long. Germline assignment: CDR1 SGDLS and CDR2 YYNGEE. The CDR3 protein is CASSVGGSPGNEQFF. Here the CDR3 DNA reads TGTGCCAGCAGCGTAGGGGGAAGCCCGGGCAATGAGCAGTTCTTC.

The V call is TRBV7-2, the J call TRBJ2-4, with 8 bases that match TRBD2. J was trimmed by 8 bases and V by 1 base; bases with no gene match: 7. The CDR3 consists of 15 residues. CDR1 is SGHTA, CDR2 FQGNSA, per germline. CDR3 residues: CASSLVGTSKYIQYF. The CDR3 DNA reads as TGTGCCAGCAGCTTAGTGGGGACTAGTAAATACATTCAGTACTTC.

This clonotype occurred many times. The chain employs TRBV10-2 and TRBJ2-7; D gene unclear. V lost 3 bases and J lost 0, with 12 bases in between. Germline V gene lookup returns CDR1 WSHSY and CDR2 SAAADI. The length of the CDR3 is 15 residues. CDR3 coding DNA: TGCGCCAGCAGTGACACAGTGCCCTCCTCCTACGAGCAGTACTTC. Translated: CASSDTVPSSYEQYF.

The sample holds many counts of this clonotype. The CDR3 here is CASSLVAETQYF. In DNA form, the CDR3 reads TGTGCCAGCAGCTTAGTTGCAGAGACCCAGTACTTC. The genes are TRBV11-2 and TRBJ2-5; D remains unclear. Per the germline V gene, CDR1 is SGHAT and CDR2 is FQNNGV. V was trimmed by 1 base and J by 4 bases, leaving 4 bases between them. The CDR3 is 12 residues long.

This clonotype was counted a few times. The chain links TRBV7-9 to TRBJ2-7, with D maybe TRBD1 (6 bases). The CDR3 is 12 residues long. Germline values: CDR1 SEHNR, CDR2 FQNEAQ (reference sequence). Trimming took off 4 bases at V and 6 bases at J, with 10 bases between the two ends. The CDR3 spells CASSSTGTEQYF. In DNA, the CDR3 is TGTGCCAGCAGCTCTACAGGGACCGAGCAGTACTTC.

There are many counts of this clonotype. The chain couples TRBV6-2 or TRBV6-3 to TRBJ2-5; D is perhaps TRBD2 (6 bases). The CDR3 has 13 residues. Trimming shortened V by 9 bases and J by 4 bases, and 15 bases separated the two germline ends. Germline V CDR1 and CDR2: MNHEY, SVGEGT. This CDR3 is CARERAPRETQYF. The CDR3 nucleotides read TGTGCCAGGGAGCGGGCCCCCAGAGAGACCCAGTACTTC.

In this sample, this clonotype turned up many times. J is TRBJ2-5 and V is TRBV29-1; a weak D match, TRBD1 (5 bases). CDR3 length: 11 residues. V was cut by 7 bases and J by 5 bases, with 11 bases left in between. Germline CDR1 is SQVTM and CDR2 is ANQGSEA. The CDR3: CSAGWRETQYF. In nucleotides, the CDR3 is TGCAGCGCAGGGTGGCGGGAGACCCAGTACTTC.

This clonotype was recorded many times. The rearrangement links TRBV28 to TRBJ1-1; D ambiguous. The CDR3 sequence is 17 residues long. Germline assignment: CDR1 MDHEN and CDR2 SYDVKM. V was shortened by 3 bases and J by 0 bases, with 17 bases between the two germline ends. In DNA form, the CDR3 reads TGTGCCAGCAGTTTCCCTATAGGGCAGTATTTGAACACTGAAGCTTTCTTT. Translating it yields CASSFPIGQYLNTEAFF. The full variable domain, its missing parts supplied by reference TRBV28 and TRBJ1-1, is DVKVTQSSRYLVKRTGEKVFLECVQDMDHENMFWYRQDPGLGLRLIYFSYDVKMKEKGDIPEGYSVSREKKERFSLILESASTNQTSMYLCASSFPIGQYLNTEAFFGQGTRLTVV.

CDR3 bases: TGCGCCAGCAGCCAGATCGCCGGGGTCCCTGGGGTCGAGCAGTACTTC. Translation: CASSQIAGVPGVEQYF. V and J are TRBV4-3 and TRBJ2-7; perhaps TRBD2 as D (5 bases). With 3 bases removed from V and 6 bases from J, the gap between germline ends came to 21 bases. Germline V gene data show CDR1 as LGHNA and CDR2 as YSLEER. The CDR3 has 16 residues.

This clonotype was observed at least ten times. The gene calls are TRBV2 and TRBJ2-5; unclear D gene. This CDR3 is 12 amino acids long. Germline V gives CDR1 SNHLY, CDR2 FYNNEI. Trimming removed 5 bases at V and 3 bases at J, with 7 bases between. The CDR3 reads CASSRAEETQYF. The CDR3 nucleotides are TGTGCCAGCAGTAGGGCAGAAGAGACCCAGTACTTC.

This clonotype appeared many times. The chain recombines TRBV12-3 or TRBV12-4 with TRBJ2-7, with TRBD2 matching over 8 bases. The CDR3 consists of 15 residues. V was pared by 5 bases and J by 4 bases, with 10 bases of the junction left unmatched. The CDR3: CASSLRAGGSYEQYF. The CDR3 bases are TGTGCCAGCAGTCTTCGGGCGGGAGGCTCGTACGAGCAGTACTTC.